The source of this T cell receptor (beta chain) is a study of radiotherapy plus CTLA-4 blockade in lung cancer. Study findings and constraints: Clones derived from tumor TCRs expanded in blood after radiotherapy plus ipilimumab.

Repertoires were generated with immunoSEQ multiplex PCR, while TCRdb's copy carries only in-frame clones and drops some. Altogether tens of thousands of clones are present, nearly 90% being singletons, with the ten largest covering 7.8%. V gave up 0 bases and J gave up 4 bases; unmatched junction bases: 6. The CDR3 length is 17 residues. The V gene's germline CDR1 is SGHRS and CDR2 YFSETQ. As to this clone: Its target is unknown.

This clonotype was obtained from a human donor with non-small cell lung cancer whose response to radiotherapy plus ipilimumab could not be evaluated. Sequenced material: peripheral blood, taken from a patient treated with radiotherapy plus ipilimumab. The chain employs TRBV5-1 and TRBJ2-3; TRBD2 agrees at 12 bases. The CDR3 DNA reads TGCGCCAGCAGCTTGGGAGCTAGCGGGGGGGCGGCAGATACGCAGTATTTT. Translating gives CASSLGASGGAADTQYF.